This record covers a single T cell receptor beta chain. No antigen is known for it. Trimming took 7 bases from V and 4 from J, leaving 13 bases between them. Germline V gene data show CDR1 as SNHLY and CDR2 as FYNNEI. CDR3 length: 14 amino acids. The sample is drawn from a study of CD8 T cells in ankylosing spondylitis. Whole-study results and caveats: The disease-linked clones had a CD8+ phenotype and low blood frequencies. The study looked at matched synovial fluid samples from ankylosing spondylitis patients. Disease-linked clones were reported to be significantly enriched there. Apparently characteristic of ankylosing spondylitis blood was a TCR beta motif (fewer than 10 highly homologous variants).

Quantitative molecular-barcoded 5'-RACE generated the TCR beta libraries. TCRdb reanalysed the 5' RACE reads using MiXCR and keeps one entry per CDR3 protein. Of 230,000 or so distinct CDR3 sequences in the sample, 15% to 20% are singletons; the top ten hold around 30%. The rearrangement links TRBV2 to TRBJ2-2, with D unclear. The TCR originated in a male donor with ankylosing spondylitis or in good health (not recorded which). The specimen sequenced was blood, either unsorted or a sorted T cell fraction (not recorded which). The CDR3 DNA follows: TGTGCCAGCACGAAAGGGCTTGCCACCGGGGAGCTGTTTTTT. This gives the protein CASTKGLATGELFF. The variable domain in full, with the rest retrieved from reference TRBV2 and TRBJ2-2, is EPEVTQTPSHQVTQMGQEVILRCVPISNHLYFYWYRQILGQKVEFLVSFYNNEISEKSEIFDDQFSVERPDGSNFTLKIRSTKLEDSAMYFCASTKGLATGELFFGEGSRLTVL.